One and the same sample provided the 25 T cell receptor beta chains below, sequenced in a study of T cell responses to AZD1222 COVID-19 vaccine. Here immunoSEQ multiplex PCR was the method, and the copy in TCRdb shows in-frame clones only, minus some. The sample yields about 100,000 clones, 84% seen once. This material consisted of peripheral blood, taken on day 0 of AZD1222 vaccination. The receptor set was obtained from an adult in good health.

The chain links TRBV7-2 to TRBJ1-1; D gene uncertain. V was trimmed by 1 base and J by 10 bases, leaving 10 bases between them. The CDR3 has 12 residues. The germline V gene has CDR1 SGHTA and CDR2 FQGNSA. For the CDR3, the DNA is TGTGCCAGCAGCTTAGTGTGGGAAGCAGCTTTCTTT. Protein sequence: CASSLVWEAAFF.

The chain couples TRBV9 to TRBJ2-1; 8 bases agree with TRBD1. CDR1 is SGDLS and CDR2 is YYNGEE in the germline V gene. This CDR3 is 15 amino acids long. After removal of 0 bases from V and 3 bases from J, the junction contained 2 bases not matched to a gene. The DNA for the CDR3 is TGTGCCAGCAGCGTAGACGGACAGGGCTACAATGAGCAGTTCTTC. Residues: CASSVDGQGYNEQFF.

The CDR3: CASSSAGRGVTDTQYF. The CDR3 region has the DNA TGTGCCAGCAGCTCGGCTGGGAGGGGAGTCACAGATACGCAGTATTTT. The rearrangement uses TRBV7-2 and TRBJ2-3; TRBD2 matches 7 bases. CDR1 is SGHTA and CDR2 is FQGNSA in the germline V gene. The CDR3 has 16 residues. With 4 bases clipped from V and 2 bases from J, the junction kept 9 bases outside the gene matches. Complete variable domain (other parts from reference TRBV7-2 and TRBJ2-3): GAGVSQSPSNKVTEKGKDVELRCDPISGHTALYWYRQSLGQGLEFLIYFQGNSAPDKSGLPSDRFSAERTGGSVSTLTIQRTQQEDSAVYLCASSSAGRGVTDTQYFGPGTRLTVL.

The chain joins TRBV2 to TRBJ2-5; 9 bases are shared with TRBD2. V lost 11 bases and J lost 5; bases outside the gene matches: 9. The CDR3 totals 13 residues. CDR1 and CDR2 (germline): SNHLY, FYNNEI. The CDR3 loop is CASRGGPGETQYF. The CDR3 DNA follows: TGTGCCTCGCGGGGGGGCCCGGGGGAGACCCAGTACTTC.

The CDR3 sequence is CASSPPLGQGSYGYTF. CDR3 DNA: TGTGCCAGCAGTCCTCCCCTCGGACAGGGCAGCTATGGCTACACCTTC. V gene TRBV28 combines with J gene TRBJ1-2; 8 nucleotides align to TRBD1. The CDR3 covers 16 residues. V dropped 5 bases and J dropped 4; count of bases not matched to a gene: 12. Germline assignment: CDR1 MDHEN and CDR2 SYDVKM.

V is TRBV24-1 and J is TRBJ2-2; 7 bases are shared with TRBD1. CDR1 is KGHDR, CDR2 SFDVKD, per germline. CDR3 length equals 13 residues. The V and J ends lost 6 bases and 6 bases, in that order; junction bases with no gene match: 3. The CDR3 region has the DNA TGTGCCACCAGTAGACAGGGCCCCGGGGAGCTGTTTTTT. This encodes CATSRQGPGELFF.

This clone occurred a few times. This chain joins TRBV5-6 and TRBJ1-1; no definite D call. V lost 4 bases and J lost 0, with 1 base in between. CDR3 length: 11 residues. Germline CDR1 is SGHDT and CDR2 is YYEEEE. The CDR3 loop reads CASSLNTEAFF. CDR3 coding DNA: TGTGCCAGCAGCCTGAACACTGAAGCTTTCTTT.

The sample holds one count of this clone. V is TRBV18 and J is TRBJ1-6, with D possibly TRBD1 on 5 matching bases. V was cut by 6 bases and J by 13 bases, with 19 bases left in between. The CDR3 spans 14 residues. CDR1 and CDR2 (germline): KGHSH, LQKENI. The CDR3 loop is CASSITGGSAPLHF. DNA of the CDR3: TGTGCCAGCTCGATAACGGGGGGGTCGGCGCCCCTCCACTTT. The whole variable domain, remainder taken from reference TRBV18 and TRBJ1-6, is NAGVMQNPRHLVRRRGQEARLRCSPMKGHSHVYWYRQLPEEGLKFMVYLQKENIIDESGMPKERFSAEFPKEGPSILRIQQVVRGDSAAYFCASSITGGSAPLHFGNGTRLTVT.

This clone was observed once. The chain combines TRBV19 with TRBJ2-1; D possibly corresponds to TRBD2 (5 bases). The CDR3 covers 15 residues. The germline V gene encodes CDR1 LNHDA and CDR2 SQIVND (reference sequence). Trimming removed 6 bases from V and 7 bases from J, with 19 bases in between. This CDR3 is CASSVFGVDWNEQFF. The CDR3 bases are TGTGCCAGTAGCGTATTCGGGGTGGACTGGAATGAGCAGTTCTTC.

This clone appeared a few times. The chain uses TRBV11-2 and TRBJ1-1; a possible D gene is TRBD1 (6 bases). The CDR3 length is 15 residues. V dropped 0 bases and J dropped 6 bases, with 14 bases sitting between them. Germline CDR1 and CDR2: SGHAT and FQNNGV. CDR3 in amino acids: CASSLEPGVGAEAFF. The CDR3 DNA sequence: TGTGCCAGCAGCTTAGAGCCAGGGGTTGGGGCTGAAGCTTTCTTT.

CDR3 nucleotide sequence: TGTGCCAGCAGTTTTGAGGTCGGACGGAAAGCTTTCTTT. Its translation is CASSFEVGRKAFF. The gene calls are TRBV28 and TRBJ1-1; D is unresolved. This CDR3 has 13 residues. Between the trimmed V and J ends, which lost 3 bases and 9 bases, there was a span of 14 bases. CDR1 is MDHEN and CDR2 is SYDVKM in the germline V gene.

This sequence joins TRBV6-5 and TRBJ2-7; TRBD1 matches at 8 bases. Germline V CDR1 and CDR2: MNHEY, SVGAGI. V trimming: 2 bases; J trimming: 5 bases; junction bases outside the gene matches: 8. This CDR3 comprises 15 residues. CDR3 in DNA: TGTGCCAGCAGTTACGACGGACAGGGTGGCCACGAGCAGTACTTC. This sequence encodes CASSYDGQGGHEQYF.

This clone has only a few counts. The CDR3 reads CASSRLGQSNEKLFF. In nucleotides, the CDR3 is TGTGCCAGTAGTAGGCTGGGGCAGTCTAATGAAAAACTGTTTTTT. The chain has TRBV19 and TRBJ1-4; D might be TRBD1 (5 bases). This CDR3 is 15 amino acids long. Germline values: CDR1 LNHDA, CDR2 SQIVND (reference sequence). Trimming removed 4 bases at V and 3 bases at J, with 12 bases between.

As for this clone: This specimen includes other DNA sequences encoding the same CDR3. The CDR3 protein is CSASSGDNSPLHF. DNA for the CDR3: TGCAGTGCTAGTTCAGGGGATAATTCACCCCTCCACTTT. The chain employs TRBV20-1 and TRBJ1-6, with D possibly TRBD1 on 6 matching bases. The length of the CDR3 is 13 residues. Trimming pared 3 bases from V and 5 bases from J, leaving 8 bases between. Germline values: CDR1 DFQATT, CDR2 SNEGSKA (reference sequence).

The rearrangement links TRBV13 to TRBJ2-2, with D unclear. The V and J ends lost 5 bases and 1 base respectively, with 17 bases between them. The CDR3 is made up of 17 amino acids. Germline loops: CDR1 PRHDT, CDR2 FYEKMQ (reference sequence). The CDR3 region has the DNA TGTGCCAGCAGCGCCTCACCCTCAGGCCAGAACACCGGGGAGCTGTTTTTT. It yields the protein CASSASPSGQNTGELFF.

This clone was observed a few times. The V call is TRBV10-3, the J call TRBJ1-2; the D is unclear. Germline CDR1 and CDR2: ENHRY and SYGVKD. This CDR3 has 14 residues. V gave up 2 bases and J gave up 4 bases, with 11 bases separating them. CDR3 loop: CAISEQMLGYGYTF. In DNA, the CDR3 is TGTGCCATCAGTGAGCAGATGTTGGGCTATGGCTACACCTTC.

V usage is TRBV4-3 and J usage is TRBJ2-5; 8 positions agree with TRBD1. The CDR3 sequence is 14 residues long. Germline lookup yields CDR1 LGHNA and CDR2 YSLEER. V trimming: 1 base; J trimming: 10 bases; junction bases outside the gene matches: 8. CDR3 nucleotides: TGCGCCAGCAGCCAAGGGACAGGGAGAGGAGACCAGTACTTC. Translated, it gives CASSQGTGRGDQYF.

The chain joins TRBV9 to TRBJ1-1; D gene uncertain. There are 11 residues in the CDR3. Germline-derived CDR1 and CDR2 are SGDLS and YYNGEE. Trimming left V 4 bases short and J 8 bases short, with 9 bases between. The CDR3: CASSPNTEAFF. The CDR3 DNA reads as TGTGCCAGCAGCCCGAATACCGAAGCTTTCTTT.

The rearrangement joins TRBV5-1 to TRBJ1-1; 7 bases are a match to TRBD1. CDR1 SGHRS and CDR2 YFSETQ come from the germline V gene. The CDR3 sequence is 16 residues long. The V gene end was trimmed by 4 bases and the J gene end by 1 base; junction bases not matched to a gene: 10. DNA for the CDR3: TGCGCCAGCAGCAAAAGAGCCGGGACAGAGAACACTGAAGCTTTCTTT. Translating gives CASSKRAGTENTEAFF.

The CDR3 DNA follows: TGCGCCAGCAGCCCAAACTCGGGCACAGATACGCAGTATTTT. Translation: CASSPNSGTDTQYF. This chain connects TRBV5-1 to TRBJ2-3; D is unresolved. This CDR3 is built from 14 residues. Germline CDR1 is SGHRS and CDR2 is YFSETQ. V lost 4 bases to trimming and J lost 1 base, with 10 bases between them.

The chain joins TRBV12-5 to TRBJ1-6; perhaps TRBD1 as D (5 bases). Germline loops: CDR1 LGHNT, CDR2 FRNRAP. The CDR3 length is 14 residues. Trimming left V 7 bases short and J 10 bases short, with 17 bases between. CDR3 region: CASAPGQGNSPLHF. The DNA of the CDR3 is TGTGCTAGTGCCCCCGGGCAGGGTAACTCACCCCTCCACTTT.

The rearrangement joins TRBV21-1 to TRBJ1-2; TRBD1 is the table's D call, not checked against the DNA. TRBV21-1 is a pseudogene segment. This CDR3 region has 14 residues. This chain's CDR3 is CASPQGARGYGYTF. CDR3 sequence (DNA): TGTGCCAGCCCTCAGGGGGCGCGGGGCTATGGCTACACCTTC.

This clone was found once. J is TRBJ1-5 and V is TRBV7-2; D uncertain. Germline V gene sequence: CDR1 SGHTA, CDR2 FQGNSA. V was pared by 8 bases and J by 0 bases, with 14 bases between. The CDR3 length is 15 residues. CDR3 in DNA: TGTGCCAGCGTCGAGGACGCTTATAGCAATCAGCCCCAGCATTTT. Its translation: CASVEDAYSNQPQHF.

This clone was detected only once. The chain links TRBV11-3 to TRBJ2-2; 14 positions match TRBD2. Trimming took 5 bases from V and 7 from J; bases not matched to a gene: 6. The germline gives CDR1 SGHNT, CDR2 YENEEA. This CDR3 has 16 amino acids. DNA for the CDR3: TGTGCCAGCAGCCCACAGACTAGCGGGAGGGGCGGGGAGCTGTTTTTT. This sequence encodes CASSPQTSGRGGELFF.

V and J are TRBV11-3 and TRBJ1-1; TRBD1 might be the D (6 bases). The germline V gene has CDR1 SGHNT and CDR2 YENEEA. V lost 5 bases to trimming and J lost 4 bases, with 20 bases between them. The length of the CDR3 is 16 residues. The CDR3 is CASSPRGGFERTEAFF. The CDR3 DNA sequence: TGTGCCAGCAGCCCCAGGGGCGGCTTCGAACGCACTGAAGCTTTCTTT.